These 3 T cell receptor beta chains share one sample of origin, sequenced in a study of PD-1 blockade in classical Hodgkin lymphoma. Profiled with immunoSEQ multiplex PCR; TCRdb holds only in-frame clones, not every one. This table holds 70,000 or so clones, about 93% found once. Time point defined: newly diagnosed, previously untreated cHL patient sample. The source material was peripheral blood mononuclear cells (PBMCs). The receptors were sampled from a human donor with classical Hodgkin lymphoma.

The chain recombines TRBV5-1 with TRBJ1-1; TRBD1 aligns across 8 bases. The CDR3 has 14 amino acids. The J segment lost 4 bases and the V segment lost 4 bases, leaving 6 bases of the junction unmatched. Per the germline V gene, CDR1 is SGHRS and CDR2 is YFSETQ. The CDR3 bases are TGCGCCAGCAGCGACGGACAGGGCGGCACTGAAGCTTTCTTT. Protein product: CASSDGQGGTEAFF.

The chain links TRBV7-2 to TRBJ1-1; the match to TRBD1 covers 7 bases. Germline CDR1 SGHTA, CDR2 FQGNSA. The CDR3 runs to 12 residues. V trimming: 5 bases; J trimming: 10 bases; junction bases outside the gene matches: 7. The CDR3 DNA follows: TGTGCCAGCAGCCTGCGACAGGGTGGAGCTTTCTTT. This translates into CASSLRQGGAFF.

The chain joins TRBV4-2 to TRBJ2-3; TRBD2 agrees at 9 bases. Germline-derived CDR1 and CDR2 are LGHNA and YNFKEQ. Trimming cost V 0 bases and J 2 bases; bases outside gene matches: 9. This CDR3 has 18 residues. The CDR3 coding sequence is TGTGCCAGCAGCCAAGATCTGTCTAGCGGGGTGTACACAGATACGCAGTATTTT. Residues: CASSQDLSSGVYTDTQYF.